This entry describes one T cell receptor (beta chain). This specimen comes from a study of blood T cell repertoires in COVID-19. At the level of the study: The United States, Italy and Spain provided the acute and convalescent COVID-19 samples. T cells, B-cell-depleted T cells, or PBMCs supplied cDNA or gDNA.

The method was immunoSEQ multiplex PCR; TCRdb's version includes in-frame clones alone and lacks a portion of them. The sample lists about 220,000 clones, approximately 81% occurring once. CDR1 and CDR2 (germline): SGHTA, FQGNSA. The CDR3 length is 16 residues. J gave up 5 bases and V 5 bases, and 10 bases lay outside the gene matches. Source material: peripheral blood. The TCR comes from a man in his fifties or sixties who had recovered from COVID-19. This chain uses TRBV7-2 with TRBJ2-3, with TRBD1 identical over 10 bases. The CDR3 is CASSPTGQGVGDTQYF. The CDR3 DNA sequence: TGTGCCAGCAGCCCCACCGGACAGGGGGTGGGAGATACGCAGTATTTT.